The 14 T cell receptor beta chains given below trace back to one sample, sequenced in a study of cytomegalovirus exposure and HLA in healthy donors. A multiplex PCR was run with 60 Vbeta primers and 13 Jbeta primers. Profiled with immunoSEQ multiplex PCR; TCRdb holds only in-frame clones, not every one. Its table records 21,000 or so clones. Sequenced sample: PBMCs. The receptors originated from a man aged 55 to 70 in good health and CMV-seropositive.

This rearrangement joins TRBV11-3 to TRBJ2-1; 7 nucleotides agree with TRBD2. Germline CDR1 SGHNT, CDR2 YENEEA. The CDR3 totals 15 residues. V gave up 3 bases and J gave up 9 bases; unmatched junction bases: 11. In DNA, the CDR3 is TGTGCCAGCAGCTTGGGAGGGGCGGGTAAAAGTGAGCAGTTCTTC. Its protein product is CASSLGGAGKSEQFF.

This clone is called medium-sized based on its frequency. The chain carries TRBV5-1 and TRBJ2-5; 10 positions match TRBD1. The CDR3 is 16 amino acids. Germline trimming cut 0 bases from V and 1 base from J; bases unmatched to any gene: 3. Germline V gene sequence: CDR1 SGHRS, CDR2 YFSETQ. CDR3 amino acids: CASSLAGTGAQETQYF. DNA for the CDR3: TGCGCCAGCAGCTTGGCCGGGACAGGGGCCCAAGAGACCCAGTACTTC.

The chain links TRBV9 to TRBJ2-1, with TRBD2 matching over 9 bases. Germline V gene sequence: CDR1 SGDLS, CDR2 YYNGEE. The V gene end was trimmed by 2 bases and the J gene end by 2 bases; junction bases not matched to a gene: 2. The CDR3 has 15 amino acids. The CDR3 sequence is CASSVASGTYNEQFF. The CDR3 nucleotides read TGTGCCAGCAGCGTGGCTAGCGGGACCTACAATGAGCAGTTCTTC.

V and J are TRBV19 and TRBJ2-5; the D gene is possibly TRBD1 (5 bases). The CDR3 covers 13 residues. Germline V gives CDR1 LNHDA, CDR2 SQIVND (reference sequence). With 8 bases removed from V and 0 bases from J, the gap between germline ends came to 10 bases. Here the CDR3 DNA reads TGTGCCAGTTCCTTGGGGCACCAAGAGACCCAGTACTTC. Its protein product is CASSLGHQETQYF.

The chain uses TRBV13 and TRBJ2-6; no definite D call. The germline V gene has CDR1 PRHDT and CDR2 FYEKMQ (reference sequence). With 5 bases removed from V and 4 bases from J, the gap between germline ends came to 9 bases. CDR3 length equals 14 residues. The CDR3 here is CASSPSIGANVLTF. Written as DNA, the CDR3 is TGTGCCAGCAGCCCCAGTATCGGGGCCAACGTCCTGACTTTC.

The chain carries TRBV15 and TRBJ1-4; TRBD1 agrees at 8 bases. CDR1 and CDR2 from the germline V gene are LNHNV and YYDKDF (reference sequence). This CDR3 has 18 amino acids. The V gene end was trimmed by 0 bases and the J gene end by 5 bases; junction bases not matched to a gene: 11. In DNA, the CDR3 is TGTGCCACCAGCAGAGATCCGACGGCAGGGGGCTGGAATGAAAAACTGTTTTTT. Amino acids: CATSRDPTAGGWNEKLFF.

The chain carries TRBV19 and TRBJ2-7; D perhaps matches TRBD2 (6 bases). Trimming pared 6 bases from V and 2 bases from J, leaving 11 bases between. Per the germline V gene, CDR1 is LNHDA and CDR2 is SQIVND (reference sequence). This CDR3 has 13 amino acids. This CDR3 reads CASSSRTTYEQYF. The CDR3 DNA sequence: TGTGCCAGTAGCTCGAGGACTACCTACGAGCAGTACTTC. The complete variable domain, with remaining parts taken from reference TRBV19 and TRBJ2-7, reads DGGITQSPKYLFRKEGQNVTLSCEQNLNHDAMYWYRQDPGQGLRLIYYSQIVNDFQKGDIAEGYSVSREKKESFPLTVTSAQKNPTAFYLCASSSRTTYEQYFGPGTRLTVT.

As concerns this clone: The junction shows a germline mismatch at one end, possibly a read error. The genes are TRBV4-1 and TRBJ1-2, with D perhaps matching TRBD1 (6 bases). This CDR3 spans 14 amino acids. Germline-derived CDR1 and CDR2 are MGHRA and YSYEKL. The CDR3 region is CASSQDTHGGGQPF. DNA for the CDR3: TGCGCCAGCAGCCAAGATACACACGGCGGGGGCCAACCCTTC.

The genes are TRBV10-3 and TRBJ2-3, with D perhaps matching TRBD1 (6 bases). The V end lost 8 bases, the J end lost 2 bases, and 8 bases lay between the germline ends. The CDR3 is 12 amino acids. CDR1 is ENHRY, CDR2 SYGVKD, per germline. As DNA, the CDR3 is TGTGCCATCGCAGGGGACACAGATACGCAGTATTTT. It is translated as CAIAGDTDTQYF.

This rearrangement joins TRBV5-1 to TRBJ2-3; TRBD2 might be the D (6 bases). This CDR3 has 14 residues. The germline CDR1 and CDR2 sequences are SGHRS and YFSETQ. Trimming took off 1 base at V and 6 bases at J, with 12 bases between the two ends. CDR3 sequence reads: CASSLPSAGDTQYF. The DNA of the CDR3 is TGCGCCAGCAGCTTGCCTAGTGCGGGGGATACGCAGTATTTT.

The chain uses TRBV19 and TRBJ1-2, with a tentative D call TRBD1 (6 bases). CDR3 length equals 18 residues. Per germline, CDR1 LNHDA and CDR2 SQIVND (reference sequence). V lost 5 bases and J 5 bases, leaving 27 bases between the germline ends. In DNA form, the CDR3 reads TGTGCCAGTAGTGCACGAGGCAAGGGAGGGGGTCCCGCTTATGGCTACACCTTC. It yields the protein CASSARGKGGGPAYGYTF.

As DNA, the CDR3 is TGTGCCAGCAGCAGGGGGAATCAGCCCCAGCATTTT. Encoded protein: CASSRGNQPQHF. V is TRBV6-5 and J is TRBJ1-5; 7 nucleotides agree with TRBD1. Germline trimming cut 6 bases from V and 4 bases from J; bases unmatched to any gene: 0. Germline loops: CDR1 MNHEY, CDR2 SVGAGI. The CDR3 consists of 12 residues.

V usage is TRBV19 and J usage is TRBJ1-1, with unresolved D. Germline CDR1 LNHDA, CDR2 SQIVND (reference sequence). This CDR3 contains 14 residues. Trimming cost V 5 bases and J 1 base, with 11 bases left between them. CDR3: CASSVSLANTEAFF. The CDR3 DNA is TGTGCCAGTAGTGTTAGTCTCGCGAACACTGAAGCTTTCTTT.

The rearrangement links TRBV25-1 to TRBJ2-7, with D perhaps matching TRBD2 (6 bases). The CDR3 is made up of 13 amino acids. CDR1 and CDR2 from the germline V gene are MGHDK and SYGVNS. Trimming left V 8 bases short and J 0 bases short, with 11 bases between. The CDR3 DNA follows: TGTGCCAGCGAGGCTAGCGACTCCTACGAGCAGTACTTC. Its translation: CASEASDSYEQYF.